The 28 T cell receptor beta chains listed next were all sequenced from one sample in a study of CXCR3-negative and CXCR3-positive naive CD8 T cells (dated by TCRdb to between 2017 and 2020). Sequencing used a NextSeq 550. The Human TCR Profiling Kit (MiLaboratory) was used to prepare UMI-labeled 5' RACE TRB cDNA libraries. Each entry corresponds to one CDR3 protein sequence from reads that TCRdb reprocessed, and DNA is not given. For this sample, the table gives 120,000 to 150,000 distinct CDR3 sequences. About 0.27% of the sample rests with the top ten. Beyond this particular receptor, the publication reports: Compared with CXCR3-negative naive cells, CXCR3-positive naive cells had TRB CDR3s with higher hydrophobicity (lower Kidera factor 4), lower energy, and higher strength and volume indices.

No antigen has been identified for these receptors. Sequenced: naive CXCR3+ CD8+ T cells from blood. Sample cell subset or site, as interpreted from the label and publication: CD45RO-CCR7+CD27+CD95- naive CD8+ T cells expressing CXCR3 (TNR3+). These receptors were obtained from a human donor in good health. Some clones in this sample may be carry-over from other donors' samples.

The CDR3 spells CASASGREQYF. V usage is TRBV19 and J usage is TRBJ2-7. CDR3 length equals 11 residues. CDR1 is LNHDA and CDR2 is SQIVND in the germline V gene (reference sequence).

This chain uses TRBV5-1 with TRBJ2-1. Germline CDR1 reads SGHRS; CDR2 reads YFSETQ. This CDR3 comprises 12 residues. This chain's CDR3 is CASSLAGNEQFF.

The chain is built from TRBV7-8 and TRBJ2-7; absent DNA, TCRdb's TRBD1 call cannot be checked. Germline assignment: CDR1 SGHVS and CDR2 FQNEAQ. This CDR3 is built from 13 residues. The chain's CDR3 is CASGQGATYEQYF.

The chain joins TRBV25-1 to TRBJ2-7; the D call of TRBD2 rests on TCRdb alone, since no DNA is present to check it. The length of the CDR3 is 14 residues. Germline CDR1 MGHDK, CDR2 SYGVNS. The chain's CDR3 is CASSLPGTSIEQYF.

V usage is TRBV10-3 and J usage is TRBJ2-7. From germline, CDR1 is ENHRY and CDR2 SYGVKD. There are 12 residues in the CDR3. CDR3 protein: CATDGNSYEQYF.

The genes are TRBV7-9 and TRBJ2-3; the TRBD2 assignment by TCRdb is unverifiable without DNA. The CDR3 spans 15 residues. Germline V gene sequence: CDR1 SEHNR, CDR2 FQNEAQ (reference sequence). The CDR3 is CASSPRSGRSDTQYF.

This chain connects TRBV30 to TRBJ2-3. The germline V gene encodes CDR1 GTSNPN and CDR2 SVGIG (reference sequence). There are 16 residues in the CDR3. This CDR3 reads CAWSDHLQLSTDTQYF.

This chain joins TRBV20-1 and TRBJ2-7; TCRdb's D gene call, TRBD2, goes unchecked for lack of DNA. The CDR3 runs 14 residues. Per germline, CDR1 DFQATT and CDR2 SNEGSKA (reference sequence). CDR3 region: CSAKAGTLIYEQYF.

This chain links TRBV5-4 with TRBJ2-1; TCRdb picks TRBD2, but there is no DNA to check that call. Germline lookup yields CDR1 SGHNT and CDR2 YYREEE (reference sequence). This CDR3 has 12 residues. CDR3 protein: CASSEGEDEQFF.

The V and J genes are TRBV18 and TRBJ2-7. This CDR3 is 14 amino acids long. Germline V gene sequence: CDR1 KGHSH, CDR2 LQKENI. CDR3: CASSPVGALDEQYF.

The gene calls are TRBV6-2 or TRBV6-3 and TRBJ2-7. CDR1 MNHEY and CDR2 SVGEGT come from the germline V gene. The CDR3 loop spans 14 amino acids. CDR3 residues: CASSWERESYEQYF.

The chain is built from TRBV5-1 and TRBJ2-3; TCRdb names TRBD1, which stays unverified in the absence of DNA. The germline V gene encodes CDR1 SGHRS and CDR2 YFSETQ. There are 15 residues in the CDR3. Here the CDR3 reads CASSLAAGGTDTQYF.

The CDR3 sequence is CASRGLAGETRNSYNEQFF. This rearrangement joins TRBV6-5 to TRBJ2-1; TCRdb calls TRBD2, which cannot be checked without DNA. Germline V gene data show CDR1 as MNHEY and CDR2 as SVGAGI. This CDR3 has 19 residues.

The chain is built from TRBV6-6 and TRBJ2-1; the D call of TRBD1 rests on TCRdb alone, since no DNA is present to check it. The CDR3 has 12 residues. CDR1 and CDR2 (germline): MNHNY, SVGAGI (reference sequence). The CDR3: CASSGGGDEQFF.

J is TRBJ2-5 and V is TRBV30; the D call of TRBD2 rests on TCRdb alone, since no DNA is present to check it. CDR1 is GTSNPN, CDR2 SVGIG, per germline (reference sequence). The CDR3 is 15 amino acids. The CDR3 region is CAWSDDSGDPETQYF.

The chain couples TRBV20-1 to TRBJ2-7; TCRdb picks TRBD1, but there is no DNA to check that call. Per germline, CDR1 DFQATT and CDR2 SNEGSKA (reference sequence). The CDR3 extends over 16 amino acids. This chain's CDR3 is CSATPPPGQGTYEQYF.

The chain employs TRBV5-1 and TRBJ2-7. This CDR3 comprises 14 residues. Germline loops: CDR1 SGHRS, CDR2 YFSETQ. CDR3 region: CASSLEYDSYEQYF.

The chain uses TRBV7-9 and TRBJ2-3; the TRBD1 assignment by TCRdb is unverifiable without DNA. Germline V lookup: CDR1 SEHNR, CDR2 FQNEAQ (reference sequence). The CDR3 spans 14 residues. CDR3 amino acids: CASSLEAAPDTQYF.

This chain links TRBV7-3 with TRBJ2-3. The germline CDR1 and CDR2 sequences are SGHTA and FQGTGA. This CDR3 is built from 13 residues. CDR3 protein: CASSTLNTDTQYF. The full variable domain, in which reference TRBV7-3 and TRBJ2-3 provide the parts outside the CDR3, is GAGVSQTPSNKVTEKGKYVELRCDPISGHTALYWYRQSLGQGPEFLIYFQGTGAADDSGLPNDRFFAVRPEGSVSTLKIQRTERGDSAVYLCASSTLNTDTQYFGPGTRLTVL.

The chain joins TRBV7-9 to TRBJ2-7. Germline assignment: CDR1 SEHNR and CDR2 FQNEAQ (reference sequence). The CDR3 consists of 11 residues. The CDR3: CASSLSNEQYF.

The rearrangement joins TRBV6-1 to TRBJ2-7. CDR3 length: 17 amino acids. Germline V CDR1 and CDR2: MNHNS, SASEGT. The CDR3 region is CASSESVPSWSSYEQYF.

The rearrangement uses TRBV7-3 and TRBJ1-1. CDR1 SGHTA and CDR2 FQGTGA come from the germline V gene. This CDR3 is 14 amino acids long. The CDR3 spells CASSLRGESGEAFF.

V and J are TRBV7-3 and TRBJ2-1; without DNA, the TCRdb call of TRBD1 cannot be checked. This CDR3 is built from 13 residues. Per the germline V gene, CDR1 is SGHTA and CDR2 is FQGTGA. Here the CDR3 reads CASSLRRDGEQFF.

This chain joins TRBV25-1 and TRBJ1-2. The CDR3 is 16 amino acids. Germline assignment: CDR1 MGHDK and CDR2 SYGVNS. This CDR3 is CASSEYLQAGYYGYTF.

The chain has TRBV7-9 and TRBJ2-7; TCRdb picks TRBD2, but there is no DNA to check that call. Per germline, CDR1 SEHNR and CDR2 FQNEAQ (reference sequence). The CDR3 totals 14 residues. The CDR3 protein is CASSFPSGTYEQYF. The variable domain in full, with the rest retrieved from reference TRBV7-9 and TRBJ2-7, is DTGVSQNPRHKITKRGQNVTFRCDPISEHNRLYWYRQTLGQGPEFLTYFQNEAQLEKSRLLSDRFSAERPKGSFSTLEIQRTEQGDSAMYLCASSFPSGTYEQYFGPGTRLTVT.

V and J are TRBV2 and TRBJ1-1. The CDR3 has 13 residues. In germline, CDR1 is SNHLY, CDR2 FYNNEI. Here the CDR3 reads CASSVDGETEAFF. Full variable domain (remainder filled in from reference TRBV2 and TRBJ1-1): EPEVTQTPSHQVTQMGQEVILRCVPISNHLYFYWYRQILGQKVEFLVSFYNNEISEKSEIFDDQFSVERPDGSNFTLKIRSTKLEDSAMYFCASSVDGETEAFFGQGTRLTVV.

The J gene is TRBJ2-3, the V gene TRBV5-6. Germline V gene data show CDR1 as SGHDT and CDR2 as YYEEEE. This CDR3 comprises 16 residues. CDR3: CASSLSSPYRTDTQYF.

The CDR3: CASSHSGREQETQYF. The genes are TRBV28 and TRBJ2-5; TCRdb reports TRBD2, a call that lacks DNA to check it against. There are 15 residues in the CDR3. Germline CDR1 MDHEN, CDR2 SYDVKM.